The T cell receptor (beta chain) under discussion was sequenced for a study of T cells expressing NK-cell markers. General study findings and limits: Whether expanded NKG2C+ T cell clones recognized HCMV stayed uncertain. In a group of several donors, dominant NKG2C+ clonotypes represented 1.0-7.0% of CD8+ T cells. Similarly, these clonotypes led the CD3+CD56-NKG2C+ fraction as well in several donors.

This CDR3 has 14 amino acids. Germline CDR1 SGHRS, CDR2 YFSETQ. In regard to this clonotype: Its antigen is currently unknown.

The authors generated TCR beta cDNA through 5'RACE template switching with UMIs. TCRdb re-analyzed the 5' RACE reads; it lists each CDR3 protein once, without DNA. The sample data list 500,000 to 700,000 distinct CDR3 sequences. The sequenced material came from blood T cells: a sorted CD56 or NKG2C T cell subset, CD4+ or CD8+ T cells, or bulk PBMC T cells (not recorded which). J is TRBJ1-1 and V is TRBV5-1; TCRdb lists TRBD1, though no DNA is available to test this call. The clonotype was recovered from a man in his late teens or twenties in good health. CDR3 loop: CASSYDKGGTEAFF.